These 14 T cell receptor beta chains were sequenced from one sample in a study of blood T cell repertoires in COVID-19. Here immunoSEQ multiplex PCR was the method, and the copy in TCRdb shows in-frame clones only, minus some. This table holds roughly 200,000 clones, 85% to 90% found once. What was sequenced was peripheral blood. The receptors were gathered from a woman in her twenties or thirties with active or convalescent COVID-19.

This chain joins TRBV7-6 and TRBJ1-1; TRBD1 agrees at 7 bases. V trimming: 4 bases; J trimming: 0 bases; junction bases outside the gene matches: 8. This CDR3 contains 16 residues. CDR1 SGHVS and CDR2 FNYEAQ come from the germline V gene. The CDR3 sequence is CASSSRQGAVNTEAFF. For the CDR3, the DNA is TGTGCCAGCAGCTCCCGACAGGGCGCCGTGAACACTGAAGCTTTCTTT.

CDR3 DNA: TGTGCCAGCAGTTACTCGGTTCTGGGGGCGAAACTGTTTTTT. Translation gives CASSYSVLGAKLFF. The chain joins TRBV6-5 to TRBJ1-4, with a weak D call TRBD1 (6 bases). The CDR3 covers 14 residues. V lost 0 bases and J 11 bases, leaving 13 bases between the germline ends. Germline V CDR1 and CDR2: MNHEY, SVGAGI.

The V call is TRBV19, the J call TRBJ1-5; TRBD1 is a possible D gene (5 bases). Trimming shortened V by 5 bases and J by 7 bases, and 15 bases separated the two germline ends. This CDR3 has 14 residues. Germline assignment: CDR1 LNHDA and CDR2 SQIVND (reference sequence). CDR3 DNA sequence: TGTGCCAGTAGTGGCCGGACAATGGGCCAGCCCCAGCATTTT. Translated, it gives CASSGRTMGQPQHF.

This clone was observed a handful of times. The chain carries TRBV9 and TRBJ1-4, with D tentatively TRBD1 (5 bases). V lost 3 bases, J lost 8 bases, and 11 bases lay in between. Per the germline V gene, CDR1 is SGDLS and CDR2 is YYNGEE. The length of the CDR3 is 13 residues. This CDR3 is CASSDARGEKLFF. CDR3 in DNA: TGTGCCAGCAGCGACGCTAGGGGAGAAAAACTGTTTTTT.

In DNA form, the CDR3 reads TGTGCCAGCAGCCAAGAAGAAGGGATAGCGGATGGCTACACCTTC. Amino acid sequence: CASSQEEGIADGYTF. The chain has TRBV3-1 (or the pseudogene TRBV3-2) and TRBJ1-2; D is unclear. Germline-derived CDR1 and CDR2 are LGHDT and YNNKEL (reference sequence). The CDR3 totals 15 residues. V lost 0 bases and J 6 bases, leaving 14 bases between the germline ends.

The chain joins TRBV29-1 to TRBJ2-5; D might be TRBD2 (5 bases). There are 14 residues in the CDR3. The V end was cut by 4 bases, the J end by 4 bases, with 16 bases between. Looked up from germline, CDR1 is SQVTM and CDR2 is ANQGSEA. CDR3 protein: CSVAPQARGETQYF. The CDR3 DNA reads TGCAGCGTTGCCCCCCAGGCCCGGGGAGAGACCCAGTACTTC.

This chain's CDR3 is CASSRPPGQGAGGYTF. The CDR3 bases are TGTGCCAGCAGCCGACCCCCGGGGCAGGGGGCGGGAGGCTACACCTTC. The chain couples TRBV11-2 to TRBJ1-2; TRBD1 aligns across 8 bases. The V gene end was trimmed by 5 bases and the J gene end by 8 bases; junction bases not matched to a gene: 16. Germline lookup yields CDR1 SGHAT and CDR2 FQNNGV. The CDR3 runs 16 residues. Together with reference TRBV11-2 and TRBJ1-2, the CDR3 gives the full variable domain: EAGVAQSPRYKIIEKRQSVAFWCNPISGHATLYWYQQILGQGPKLLIQFQNNGVVDDSQLPKDRFSAERLKGVDSTLKIQPAKLEDSAVYLCASSRPPGQGAGGYTFGSGTRLTVV.

The chain joins TRBV9 to TRBJ2-3, with a possible D match to TRBD1 (5 bases). The CDR3 length is 15 residues. Trimming stripped 4 bases from V and 2 bases from J, with 14 bases between. In germline, CDR1 is SGDLS, CDR2 YYNGEE. The CDR3 region has the DNA TGTGCCAGCAGCCCCTGGGGCAGCAACACAGATACGCAGTATTTT. Its translation is CASSPWGSNTDTQYF.

The rearrangement joins TRBV6-4 to TRBJ1-5, with D unclear. This CDR3 is built from 13 residues. V gave up 2 bases and J gave up 3 bases, with 5 bases separating them. CDR1 and CDR2 (germline): MRHNA, SNTAGT. Here the CDR3 reads CASSDGPNQPQHF. The CDR3 coding sequence is TGTGCCAGCAGTGACGGGCCCAATCAGCCCCAGCATTTT.

The CDR3 protein is CASSEAVYSNQPQHF. The CDR3 coding sequence is TGTGCCAGCAGTGAGGCGGTGTATAGCAATCAGCCCCAGCATTTT. This rearrangement joins TRBV2 to TRBJ1-5; D ambiguous. CDR1 and CDR2 from the germline V gene are SNHLY and FYNNEI. V lost 3 bases and J 0 bases, leaving 9 bases between the germline ends. This CDR3 spans 15 amino acids.

This sequence joins TRBV7-9 and TRBJ1-1; no clear D gene. Deletions cut 8 bases from V and 4 bases from J, with 14 bases between. The CDR3 length is 13 residues. Germline V gene sequence: CDR1 SEHNR, CDR2 FQNEAQ (reference sequence). CDR3 region: CASLFDPGTEAFF. CDR3 in DNA: TGTGCCAGCCTCTTCGACCCAGGCACTGAAGCTTTCTTT.

The genes are TRBV25-1 and TRBJ1-1, with 7 bases matching TRBD1. J was trimmed by 0 bases and V by 3 bases; bases with no gene match: 7. The CDR3 is made up of 16 amino acids. CDR1 is MGHDK and CDR2 is SYGVNS in the germline V gene. CDR3 bases: TGTGCCAGCAGTGAGGGCAGGGGGATCATGAACACTGAAGCTTTCTTT. As protein: CASSEGRGIMNTEAFF.

The chain has TRBV20-1 and TRBJ1-5; D is possibly TRBD1 (5 bases). Germline V gives CDR1 DFQATT, CDR2 SNEGSKA (reference sequence). V gave up 3 bases and J gave up 7 bases, with 16 bases separating them. CDR3 length: 14 amino acids. CDR3 nucleotides: TGCAGTGCTAGTCACGGGGGGGGAGGACAGCCCCAGCATTTT. The encoded protein is CSASHGGGGQPQHF.

The chain employs TRBV5-1 and TRBJ1-5, with TRBD1 matching over 10 bases. The CDR3 runs 18 residues. The junction had 6 bases not matched to a gene; V was cut back by 0 bases and J by 0 bases. The V gene's germline CDR1 is SGHRS and CDR2 YFSETQ. The CDR3 spells CASSLGPRTGGSNQPQHF. The CDR3 DNA reads TGCGCCAGCAGCTTGGGGCCTAGGACAGGGGGTAGCAATCAGCCCCAGCATTTT.